This T cell receptor beta chain was recovered during a study of T-cell memory formation after mild COVID-19. Turning to the study itself: TCR clusters were mostly confined to one donor each.

From germline, CDR1 is GTSNPN and CDR2 SVGIG (reference sequence). CDR3 length: 16 residues. V shed 1 base and J 4 bases; nucleotides not matched to a gene: 5. TCRdb itself ran the 5' RACE reads through MiXCR, one entry per CDR3 protein. The table has fewer than 700,000 distinct CDR3 sequences, about 20% seen once; the top ten hold more than 10%. The sequenced material came from PBMCs or a T cell subset sorted from them (not recorded which). This receptor was taken from an adult woman who had mild COVID-19 (a few samples of this study predate the infection). Cell type and time point are not known. The rearrangement links TRBV30 to TRBJ2-2; 11 bases agree with TRBD2. In DNA form, the CDR3 reads TGTGCCTGGAGTGCCTCCGGGACTAGCGGCACCGGGGAGCTGTTTTTT. Amino acids: CAWSASGTSGTGELFF.